Listed here are 23 T cell receptor beta chains from one sample, sequenced in a study of CD8+CD57+ T cells in acquired aplastic anemia. Only patients with CD8+CD57+ cell expansion on flow cytometry were chosen for sequencing. Genomic DNA, serving as template, underwent TCR beta VDJ and CDR3 profiling. TCRdb re-analysed the reads in MiXCR, keeping a single row per CDR3 protein. This table has a few hundred thousand distinct CDR3 sequences, approximately 32% appearing once. The sequencing input was sorted CD4+, CD8+, or CD8+CD57+ T cells (not recorded which) from PBMCs. The receptor set was obtained from a human donor with aplastic anemia.

The J gene is TRBJ2-3, the V gene TRBV4-1; D tentatively reads TRBD1 or TRBD2 (5 bases each). The length of the CDR3 is 16 residues. V was cut by 4 bases and J by 2 bases, with 16 bases left in between. The germline V gene has CDR1 MGHRA and CDR2 YSYEKL. The CDR3 region has the DNA TGCGCCAGCAGCCCAGCCGGGAAGGGACCCACAGATACGCAGTATTTT. It translates to CASSPAGKGPTDTQYF.

The chain recombines TRBV6-1 with TRBJ2-1; D is uncertain. Looked up from germline, CDR1 is MNHNS and CDR2 is SASEGT. The CDR3 is 13 amino acids. Trimming shortened V by 7 bases and J by 0 bases, and 7 bases separated the two germline ends. The DNA for the CDR3 is TGTGCCAGCACCCACCCCTCCTACAATGAGCAGTTCTTC. Its translation is CASTHPSYNEQFF.

This clonotype has a count of ten or more. V usage is TRBV2 and J usage is TRBJ1-1; TRBD1 might be the D (6 bases). Germline V gives CDR1 SNHLY, CDR2 FYNNEI. The CDR3 length is 14 residues. Trimming left V 6 bases short and J 2 bases short, with 13 bases between. The CDR3 coding sequence is TGTGCCAGCAGGAGTACAGGGATAAACACTGAAGCTTTCTTT. It is translated as CASRSTGINTEAFF.

There are many counts of this clonotype. The V call is TRBV19, the J call TRBJ2-3; D not certain. This CDR3 has 12 amino acids. Trimming took 6 bases from V and 0 from J, leaving 4 bases between them. CDR1 and CDR2 from the germline V gene are LNHDA and SQIVND (reference sequence). The CDR3 DNA reads TGTGCCAGTAGCCGAAGCACAGATACGCAGTATTTT. Translated: CASSRSTDTQYF.

V is TRBV25-1 and J is TRBJ2-3; TRBD2 matches 9 bases. This CDR3 has 12 amino acids. V was pared by 9 bases and J by 4 bases, with 2 bases of the junction left unmatched. The germline V gene has CDR1 MGHDK and CDR2 SYGVNS. CDR3 loop: CASRTSADTQYF. The CDR3 DNA follows: TGTGCCAGTCGGACTAGCGCAGATACGCAGTATTTT.

This clonotype was observed many times. The J gene is TRBJ1-1, the V gene TRBV2; 7 bases are shared with TRBD1. V trimming: 6 bases; J trimming: 0 bases; junction bases outside the gene matches: 7. Germline values: CDR1 SNHLY, CDR2 FYNNEI. CDR3 length: 15 residues. CDR3: CASRQTGLLNTEAFF. CDR3 sequence (DNA): TGTGCCAGCAGGCAGACAGGGCTCCTGAACACTGAAGCTTTCTTT.

This clonotype has just a few counts. One end of the junction does not line up with germline, which may come from a read error. V usage is TRBV10-3 and J usage is TRBJ2-7; maybe TRBD1 (5 bases). Germline values: CDR1 ENHRY, CDR2 SYGVKD. There are 14 residues in the CDR3. CDR3 loop: CASSDQGSIYEQYF. In nucleotides, the CDR3 is TGTGCCAGCAGTGATCAGGGTAGTATTTACGAGCAGTACTTC.

In this sample, this clonotype turned up many times. The chain couples TRBV9 to TRBJ2-3, with 7 nucleotides matching TRBD1. Germline CDR1 SGDLS, CDR2 YYNGEE. J gave up 0 bases and V 4 bases, and 8 bases lay outside the gene matches. This CDR3 comprises 16 residues. CDR3 loop: CASSLQGRASTDTQYF. The CDR3 bases are TGTGCCAGCAGCCTACAGGGGCGAGCTAGCACAGATACGCAGTATTTT. Full variable domain (rest looked up from reference TRBV9 and TRBJ2-3): DSGVTQTPKHLITATGQRVTLRCSPRSGDLSVYWYQQSLDQGLQFLIQYYNGEERAKGNILERFSAQQFPDLHSELNLSSLELGDSALYFCASSLQGRASTDTQYFGPGTRLTVL.

V gene TRBV11-1 combines with J gene TRBJ2-4; 14 nucleotides match TRBD2. CDR3 size: 17 residues. The germline CDR1 and CDR2 sequences are SGHAT and FQDESV (reference sequence). Unmatched junction bases numbered 4, after V lost 5 bases and J lost 1 base. In DNA form, the CDR3 reads TGTGCCAGCAGCCAGGGACTAGCGGGAGAGGCCAAAAACATTCAGTACTTC. It specifies CASSQGLAGEAKNIQYF.

The chain joins TRBV6-6 to TRBJ1-1; 12 nucleotides agree with TRBD1. Looked up from germline, CDR1 is MNHNY and CDR2 is SVGAGI (reference sequence). Trimming cost V 7 bases and J 11 bases; bases outside gene matches: 11. The CDR3 covers 14 residues. For the CDR3, the DNA is TGTGCCAGCAATGTTGGTGGGACAGGGGGCATTGCTTTCTTT. Translating gives CASNVGGTGGIAFF.

The chain is built from TRBV25-1 and TRBJ1-1; 9 bases match TRBD1. V lost 3 bases and J lost 6; bases outside the gene matches: 11. There are 16 residues in the CDR3. From germline, CDR1 is MGHDK and CDR2 SYGVNS. CDR3 loop: CASSDLTGGDGPEAFF. CDR3 sequence (DNA): TGTGCCAGCAGTGATTTGACAGGGGGGGACGGTCCTGAAGCTTTCTTT. Full variable domain (missing parts from reference TRBV25-1 and TRBJ1-1): EADIYQTPRYLVIGTGKKITLECSQTMGHDKMYWYQQDPGMELHLIHYSYGVNSTEKGDLSSESTVSRIRTEHFPLTLESARPSHTSQYLCASSDLTGGDGPEAFFGQGTRLTVV.

Many counts were recorded for this clonotype. This chain joins TRBV2 and TRBJ1-6; D is undetermined. There are 14 residues in the CDR3. Deletions cut 0 bases from V and 9 bases from J, with 9 bases between. Germline assignment: CDR1 SNHLY and CDR2 FYNNEI. The CDR3: CASSEARPSSPLHF. The DNA for the CDR3 is TGTGCCAGCAGTGAAGCGAGACCTAGTTCACCCCTCCACTTT.

Note on this clonotype: Just one base apart from a much larger clone, this may be a read error. The CDR3 does not end in the conserved phenylalanine or tryptophan, so this is likely a read error. The chain is built from TRBV7-8 and TRBJ1-6; D is undetermined. Trimming shortened V by 0 bases and J by 3 bases, and 6 bases separated the two germline ends. The CDR3 runs 15 residues. Germline V CDR1 and CDR2: SGHVS, FQNEAQ. The CDR3: CASSLAGGYNSPLHS. Here the CDR3 DNA reads TGTGCCAGCAGCTTAGCCGGTGGCTATAATTCACCCCTCCACTCT.

This sequence joins TRBV5-1 and TRBJ1-1, with unresolved D. Trimming cost V 1 base and J 1 base, with 11 bases left between them. The CDR3 extends over 15 amino acids. From germline, CDR1 is SGHRS and CDR2 YFSETQ. CDR3: CASSLPGEPNTEAFF. The CDR3 coding sequence is TGCGCCAGCAGCTTGCCCGGGGAACCGAACACTGAAGCTTTCTTT.

The rearrangement uses TRBV7-9 and TRBJ2-5, with TRBD1 matching over 9 bases. CDR3 length: 13 amino acids. V gave up 6 bases and J gave up 7 bases; unmatched junction bases: 6. Germline-derived CDR1 and CDR2 are SEHNR and FQNEAQ (reference sequence). As DNA, the CDR3 is TGTGCCAGCAGAAGGACAGGGGAAGGGACCCAGTACTTC. The encoded protein is CASRRTGEGTQYF.

This clonotype was found many times. The V call is TRBV20-1, the J call TRBJ2-7; D gene ambiguous. Germline values: CDR1 DFQATT, CDR2 SNEGSKA (reference sequence). The CDR3 extends over 14 amino acids. Trimming took off 0 bases at V and 6 bases at J, with 15 bases between the two ends. The CDR3 loop reads CSARDLADSGEQYF. For the CDR3, the DNA is TGCAGTGCTAGAGATCTGGCGGATTCGGGCGAGCAGTACTTC.

There are many counts of this clonotype. This chain uses TRBV2 with TRBJ2-7, with D tentatively TRBD1 (6 bases). CDR1 and CDR2 from the germline V gene are SNHLY and FYNNEI. The CDR3 runs to 14 residues. V was clipped by 5 bases and J by 2 bases, with 13 bases between them. For the CDR3, the DNA is TGTGCCAGCAGTAAGGGACAAGGGGCCTACGAGCAGTACTTC. Encoded protein: CASSKGQGAYEQYF.

To note about this clonotype: Just one base apart from a much larger clone, this may be a read error. The gene calls are TRBV20-1 and TRBJ2-3; D is possibly TRBD2 (7 bases). Trimming pared 5 bases from V and 0 bases from J, leaving 12 bases between. Germline V CDR1 and CDR2: DFQATT, SNEGSKA (reference sequence). The CDR3 sequence is 14 residues long. The CDR3 DNA sequence: TGCAGTGCTGGCGGGGGCCTTAGCACAGATACGCAGTATTTT. It yields the protein CSAGGGLSTDTQYF.

The rearrangement links TRBV5-4 to TRBJ2-7; D assignment may be TRBD1 or TRBD2 (5 bases each). V was cut by 0 bases and J by 3 bases, with 13 bases left in between. CDR1 is SGHNT, CDR2 YYREEE, per germline (reference sequence). The CDR3 extends over 15 amino acids. The CDR3 loop reads CASSLGGGQNYEQYF. Here the CDR3 DNA reads TGTGCCAGCAGCTTGGGGGGCGGGCAGAACTACGAGCAGTACTTC.

This clonotype occurred a few times. Just one base apart from a much larger clone, this may be a read error. The V call is TRBV2, the J call TRBJ2-5, with 7 bases that match TRBD2. This CDR3 region has 14 residues. The ends lost 4 bases at V and 4 bases at J; junction bases unmatched: 6. Per the germline V gene, CDR1 is SNHLY and CDR2 is FYNNEI. The CDR3 is CASSGGRLAETQYF. CDR3 nucleotide sequence: TGTGCCAGCAGTGGAGGTCGACTAGCAGAGACCCAGTACTTC. Drawing the rest from reference TRBV2 and TRBJ2-5, the complete variable domain is EPEVTQTPSHQVTQMGQEVILRCVPISNHLYFYWYRQILGQKVEFLVSFYNNEISEKSEIFDDQFSVERPDGSNFTLKIRSTKLEDSAMYFCASSGGRLAETQYFGPGTRLLVL.

The gene calls are TRBV6-1 and TRBJ2-3; 13 bases line up with TRBD2. From germline, CDR1 is MNHNS and CDR2 SASEGT. Trimming cost V 6 bases and J 6 bases; bases outside gene matches: 9. This CDR3 has 16 amino acids. DNA for the CDR3: TGTGCCAGCAGGGGACTAGCGGGGCTAGCGAGCGATACGCAGTATTTT. Translation: CASRGLAGLASDTQYF.

The chain is built from TRBV3-1 and TRBJ1-2; D unresolved. V was shortened by 4 bases and J by 7 bases, with 7 bases between the two germline ends. Looked up from germline, CDR1 is LGHDT and CDR2 is YNNKEL (reference sequence). This CDR3 has 11 amino acids. The CDR3 coding sequence is TGTGCCAGCAGCCCCCAGATTGGCTACACCTTC. Its protein is CASSPQIGYTF.

There are many counts of this clonotype. V usage is TRBV14 and J usage is TRBJ1-2, with 9 bases fitting TRBD1. Trimming removed 4 bases from V and 4 bases from J; junction bases left unmatched: 4. The CDR3 is made up of 14 amino acids. The germline gives CDR1 SGHDN, CDR2 FVKESK. The CDR3 spells CASSRRDRVYGYTF. In DNA, the CDR3 is TGTGCCAGCAGCCGCCGGGACAGGGTCTATGGCTACACCTTC.